This TCR beta chain was recovered during a study of shared clonotypes between healthy human individuals (dated by TCRdb to between 2020 and 2021). Regarding the study in general: The cohort comprised two women and a few men aged 18 to 49 years. The study deeply sequenced blood TCR repertoires of five healthy adults to estimate repertoire size and the extent of clonotype sharing between individuals. Between about 0.94 and 8.9 billion PBMCs per donor were obtained by leukapheresis. To increase sequencing depth and limit assay-specific biases, TCR repertoire library preparation and sequencing were carried out by different laboratories using diverse techniques. For each donor, three plates each were used for CD4 naive and CD4 memory, two plates were used for CD8 naive, and one plate was used for CD8 memory. What the work shows at the level of the full study, not this receptor alone: Pairwise subsampling indicated that sequencing depth was expected to affect the degree of clonotype sharing among donors. Higher generation probabilities were observed for clonotypes shared by all four sorted-subset donors than for non-shared clonotypes. Incomplete sequencing was indicated by rarefaction of sorted-subset datasets, despite the large sequencing depth. Naive subsets generally had larger estimated clonotype richness than memory subsets did. Approximately 4.8% of naive CD4, 3.5% of naive CD8, approximately 2.2% of memory CD4, and 0.4% of memory CD8 clonotypes were shared across four donors. Because the study included only a small number of donors, the genetic and exposure-history diversity represented was limited. Sampling was restricted to blood, and TCR repertoires in tissues likely differ from the TCR repertoires found in blood.

In this sample, this clone turned up a few times. Its recognized antigen is unknown. The input lacks base qualities; no much larger clone sits a single base away. TCR CDR3 regions were amplified from genomic DNA by multiplex PCR using the deep immunoSEQ assay. Extracted genomic DNA from each cell subset was spread evenly across all wells of several immunoSEQ 96-well plates, with each plate serving as a replicate. For sorted subsets, 150 to 250 ng genomic DNA, equal to some 28,000 T cell genomes, was loaded into each replicate PCR. Purified libraries were quantified with a Qubit 3.0 fluorometer, sized on a Bioanalyzer 2100, and re-quantified with the KAPA Library Quantification kit. Every immunoSEQ 96-well plate was sequenced on a dedicated single-read 150-cycle Illumina NextSeq 550 flow cell. Concerning the study's data processing: Because only junctional sequences without quality scores were contained in the immunoSEQ output, filtering matching that applied to full-length reads could not be performed. To assign V/J genes and CDR3, sequences were annotated against IMGT germline references using PyIR, a Python wrapper for IgBLAST v1.9. Any read was removed if the V/J assignment was weak (E-value above 1e-6), the CDR3 was missing, or the read contained stop codons, out-of-frame junctions, or ambiguous translated residues. A V3J clonotype was defined by an identical inferred V gene, J gene, and CDR3 amino acid sequence. Percentage overlap between repertoires was computed as shared unique clonotypes divided by the size of the smaller repertoire. Richness of each repertoire was evaluated using RTK rarefaction, the Chao1 estimator, and Recon v2.1 estimates of unobserved clonotypes. Generation probabilities for all TCRbeta clonotypes obtained by the gDNA method from a handful of donors were computed using OLGA. The clones in this table, taken by TCRdb from immuneACCESS, are in-frame only. Not every clone is retained; where verified, under half of the shortfall comes from an unresolved V gene, and the cause of the rest is unknown. That table gives V, J and clone size, and the DNA gave D and trimming. The sample table records roughly 2.6 million clones; around 94% of these occur just once. The ten largest clones add up to 0.14% of the sample.

Healthy HIV-negative adults with no recently reported acute infections or vaccinations were included as donors. Every donor was a Caucasian adult living in Nashville, Tennessee, USA. CD4+ T cells were enriched by magnetic negative selection; naive cells were then positively selected on CD45RA, and the negative fraction formed the memory subset. Blood was collected by leukapheresis, and PBMCs were isolated by Ficoll-Histopaque density gradient centrifugation and then cryopreserved in liquid nitrogen vapor phase. Analytical flow cytometry was used to check the purity and quantity of every magnetically sorted T cell population. Each sorted fraction had its genomic DNA isolated and then quantified by UV absorbance on a Nanodrop 2000c. The junction carries 14 bases between V and J, which are trimmed by 5 bases and 0 bases respectively. The CDR3 measures 16 amino acids from cysteine to phenylalanine. Only the CDR3 portion is preserved as DNA: 48 bases, with reading frame beginning at the first base. In the germline V gene, CDR1 corresponds to SGHVS and CDR2 to FNYEAQ.

Sequenced material: naive CD4+ T cells sorted from blood. The sample's cell subset or site label, in plain terms: CD45RA+ positively selected. The sequence was collected from a young man in good health. This receptor chain uses TRBV7-6 and TRBJ1-5; TRBD1 is perhaps the D gene, given 5 matching bases. DNA sequence: TGTGCCAGCAGCCCCGCGGGGGGAACTAGCAATCAGCCCCAGCATTTT. Its coded protein is CASSPAGGTSNQPQHF.